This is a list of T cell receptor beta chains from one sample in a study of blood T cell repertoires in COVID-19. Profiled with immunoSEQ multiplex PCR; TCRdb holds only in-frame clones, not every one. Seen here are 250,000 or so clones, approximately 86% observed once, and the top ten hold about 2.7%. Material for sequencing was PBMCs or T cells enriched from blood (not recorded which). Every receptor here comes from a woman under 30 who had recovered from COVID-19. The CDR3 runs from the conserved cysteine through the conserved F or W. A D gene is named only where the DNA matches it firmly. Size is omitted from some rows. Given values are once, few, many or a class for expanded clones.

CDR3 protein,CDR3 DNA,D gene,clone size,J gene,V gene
CAISVGHGSNQPQHF,TGTGCCATCAGTGTCGGACATGGGAGCAATCAGCCCCAGCATTTT,.,.,TRBJ1-5,TRBV10-3
CASSLAGQTRPNEKLFF,TGTGCCAGCAGCTTGGCCGGACAGACGAGACCTAATGAAAAACTGTTTTTT,.,.,TRBJ1-4,TRBV11-2
CASSLVTSGRGTQYF,TGTGCCAGCAGCTTAGTGACTAGCGGGAGAGGTACGCAGTATTTT,TRBD2,.,TRBJ2-3,TRBV7-2
CAWRDNIYEQYF,TGTGCCTGGAGAGACAATATCTACGAGCAGTACTTC,.,.,TRBJ2-7,TRBV30
CASSPQGIDYGYTF,TGTGCCAGCAGTCCACAGGGTATCGACTATGGCTACACCTTC,.,.,TRBJ1-2,TRBV2
CASSSQGTNYGYTF,TGCGCCAGCAGCTCCCAGGGTACTAACTATGGCTACACCTTC,.,.,TRBJ1-2,TRBV4-1
CASSFRDRTEAFF,TGTGCCAGCAGCTTCCGGGACAGAACTGAAGCTTTCTTT,TRBD1,.,TRBJ1-1,TRBV5-6
CASSSSGRKGTPITYEQYF,TGTGCCAGCAGCTCCTCGGGGAGAAAAGGAACGCCAATTACCTACGAGCAGTACTTC,.,.,TRBJ2-7,TRBV7-2
CASSQDRALSSYNEQFF,TGTGCCAGCAGCCAAGATAGAGCGTTGAGCTCCTACAATGAGCAGTTCTTC,.,once,TRBJ2-1,TRBV3-1/TRBV3-2
CAWSVRGRAVEKLFF,TGTGCCTGGAGTGTACGTGGCAGGGCCGTTGAAAAACTGTTTTTT,.,.,TRBJ1-4,TRBV30
CSVTQATNEKLFF,TGCAGCGTAACACAGGCAACTAATGAAAAACTGTTTTTT,.,.,TRBJ1-4,TRBV29-1
CASSQELGARLDEQFF,TGTGCCAGCAGCCAAGAACTGGGGGCGCGGTTAGATGAGCAGTTCTTC,.,.,TRBJ2-1,TRBV14
CASSIGQGFSYEQYF,TGTGCCAGTAGTATCGGACAGGGATTCTCCTACGAGCAGTACTTC,TRBD1,.,TRBJ2-7,TRBV19
CASSAGRSMLMNTEAFF,TGTGCCAGCTCGGCGGGCCGCTCGATGCTAATGAACACTGAAGCTTTCTTT,.,.,TRBJ1-1,TRBV18
CASSPHAGTSGGLEQFF,TGCGCCAGCAGCCCTCATGCGGGGACTAGCGGGGGGCTTGAGCAGTTCTTC,TRBD2,.,TRBJ2-1,TRBV4-3
CASSLGDRFNQPQHF,TGTGCCAGCAGCTTAGGGGACAGGTTCAATCAGCCCCAGCATTTT,TRBD1,.,TRBJ1-5,TRBV7-2
CASSLFSRAMNTEAFF,TGTGCCAGCAGTTTATTCAGCAGGGCTATGAACACTGAAGCTTTCTTT,.,.,TRBJ1-1,TRBV27
CASSKPTSGIYKNIQYF,TGTGCCAGCAGCAAACCGACTAGCGGCATCTACAAAAACATTCAGTACTTC,.,.,TRBJ2-4,TRBV21-1
CASSSRENSPLHF,TGTGCCAGCAGCTCCAGGGAAAATTCACCCCTCCACTTT,.,.,TRBJ1-6,TRBV11-1
CASSQEDWGRATQPQHF,TGCGCCAGCAGCCAAGAAGATTGGGGCAGGGCCACTCAGCCCCAGCATTTT,.,.,TRBJ1-5,TRBV4-3
CASSLYVNQDSHSGNTIYF,TGTGCCAGCAGCTTATACGTTAATCAGGACAGCCACTCTGGAAACACCATATATTTT,.,few,TRBJ1-3,TRBV7-8
CASSFGAGAYNEQFF,TGTGCCAGCAGTTTTGGTGCGGGGGCCTACAATGAGCAGTTCTTC,TRBD2,once,TRBJ2-1,TRBV6-2/TRBV6-3
CASSFGLTSSYEQYF,TGTGCCAGCAGTTTCGGACTGACGAGCTCCTACGAGCAGTACTTC,.,.,TRBJ2-7,TRBV27
CASSGPEALYNEQFF,TGTGCCAGCAGTGGACCGGAGGCCCTTTACAATGAGCAGTTCTTC,.,.,TRBJ2-1,TRBV28
CASSYDRDKPNTEAFF,TGTGCCAGCAGTTACGACCGGGACAAACCGAACACTGAAGCTTTCTTT,.,.,TRBJ1-1,TRBV6-5
CASRHPGQGFKDTEAFF,TGTGCCAGTAGGCATCCGGGACAGGGGTTCAAGGACACTGAAGCTTTCTTT,TRBD1,.,TRBJ1-1,TRBV19
CASRPPTTYEQYF,TGTGCCAGCAGACCCCCGACTACCTACGAGCAGTACTTC,.,.,TRBJ2-7,TRBV28
CASSRQGEKLFF,TGCGCCAGCAGCCGACAGGGTGAAAAACTGTTTTTT,TRBD1,.,TRBJ1-4,TRBV4-1
CASSEVGSGRPLF,TGTGCCAGCAGTGAAGTGGGGAGCGGGAGACCGCTCTTC,TRBD2,.,TRBJ2-1,TRBV6-1
CASSLVIQGSAYNEQFF,TGCGCCAGCAGCTTGGTCATTCAGGGGAGCGCCTACAATGAGCAGTTCTTC,.,.,TRBJ2-1,TRBV5-1
CASSMAAFGNTIYF,TGTGCCAGTAGTATGGCGGCATTTGGAAACACCATATATTTT,.,.,TRBJ1-3,TRBV19
CASSQDPAGNQPQHF,TGCGCCAGCAGCCAAGATCCCGCGGGCAATCAGCCCCAGCATTTT,.,.,TRBJ1-5,TRBV4-1
CSASLSYNEQFF,TGCAGTGCTAGTTTGTCTTACAATGAGCAGTTCTTC,.,.,TRBJ2-1,TRBV20-1
CASSPRLGLATIGYEQYF,TGTGCCAGCAGCCCCCGGCTGGGGCTAGCGACAATCGGCTACGAGCAGTACTTC,.,.,TRBJ2-7,TRBV7-9
CASTGGRYEQYF,TGTGCCAGCACGGGGGGCCGCTACGAGCAGTACTTC,.,.,TRBJ2-7,TRBV6-1
CASSFSSYNEKLFF,TGTGCCAGCAGCTTTAGCAGTTATAATGAAAAACTGTTTTTT,.,.,TRBJ1-4,TRBV7-8
CASSLAGLAGLNTGELFF,TGTGCCAGCAGCTTGGCCGGGCTAGCGGGGCTAAACACCGGGGAGCTGTTTTTT,TRBD2,.,TRBJ2-2,TRBV5-6
CASSLVDAIASGRNEQFF,TGTGCCAGCAGCTTAGTTGATGCAATAGCGTCCGGAAGGAATGAGCAGTTCTTC,.,.,TRBJ2-1,TRBV7-2
CASSNGEISLHGYTF,TGTGCCAGTAGTAACGGGGAGATTTCCCTTCATGGCTACACCTTC,.,.,TRBJ1-2,TRBV19
CASSTDRERSPLHF,TGTGCCAGCAGTACTGACAGGGAGCGGTCACCCCTCCACTTT,TRBD1,few,TRBJ1-6,TRBV6-2/TRBV6-3
CASSFSGERAQYF,TGTGCCAGCAGTTTTAGCGGGGAACGGGCCCAGTACTTC,TRBD2,once,TRBJ2-5,TRBV12-3/TRBV12-4
CAISLKGTSGTGDTQYF,TGTGCCATCAGTTTAAAAGGGACTAGCGGGACTGGGGATACGCAGTATTTT,TRBD2,.,TRBJ2-3,TRBV10-3
CASSQAGNSNQPQHF,TGTGCCAGCAGCCAAGCAGGGAATAGCAATCAGCCCCAGCATTTT,.,.,TRBJ1-5,TRBV3-1/TRBV3-2